The rows below give T cell receptor beta chains drawn from one sample of a study of response to subunit inactivated influenza vaccine. MiXCR was run by TCRdb on the RT-PCR reads, yielding one entry per CDR3 protein. Of hundreds of thousands of distinct CDR3 sequences in the sample, approximately 17% are singletons; the top ten hold around 9.9%. The source material was PBMCs from blood, sampled 4 to 6 days after vaccination. These receptors were obtained from a man aged 50 to 59 who received an inactivated influenza vaccine. Each CDR3 is given with its conserved first and last residue. Fields, in order: V gene, clone size, J gene, CDR3 protein. Clone size is not always given. Where it is, it says once, few, many or a class for expanded clones.

v_gene: TRBV20-1; abundance: few; j_gene: TRBJ2-7; CDR3aa: CSAQSGTHDEQYF
v_gene: TRBV6-1; abundance: few; j_gene: TRBJ2-5; CDR3aa: CASTATGGTWETQYF
v_gene: TRBV20-1; abundance: -; j_gene: TRBJ2-1; CDR3aa: CSARGHYNEQFF
v_gene: TRBV29-1; abundance: few; j_gene: TRBJ1-3; CDR3aa: CSWADSGNTIYF
v_gene: TRBV10-3; abundance: -; j_gene: TRBJ2-1; CDR3aa: CAISESGRLSNEQFF
v_gene: TRBV9; abundance: few; j_gene: TRBJ2-7; CDR3aa: CASSVGLAGPYEQYF
v_gene: TRBV4-1; abundance: -; j_gene: TRBJ2-7; CDR3aa: CASSQVRGIADYEQYF
v_gene: TRBV6-5; abundance: -; j_gene: TRBJ2-7; CDR3aa: CASSYSLLGPGNF
v_gene: TRBV20-1; abundance: -; j_gene: TRBJ1-4; CDR3aa: CSARRTVRGKLFF
v_gene: TRBV5-1; abundance: -; j_gene: TRBJ2-3; CDR3aa: CASSDGQGTDTQYF
v_gene: TRBV12-3/TRBV12-4; abundance: few; j_gene: TRBJ2-2; CDR3aa: CASSFEGSGELFF
v_gene: TRBV30; abundance: -; j_gene: TRBJ1-2; CDR3aa: CAWSEGTGDGYTF
v_gene: TRBV11-3; abundance: -; j_gene: TRBJ2-7; CDR3aa: CASSLKLGLPTYEQYF
v_gene: TRBV9; abundance: few; j_gene: TRBJ2-1; CDR3aa: CASSPGGFAYNEQFF
v_gene: TRBV4-3; abundance: few; j_gene: TRBJ2-3; CDR3aa: CASSQELRSTDTQYF
v_gene: TRBV5-1; abundance: -; j_gene: TRBJ1-6; CDR3aa: CASSLDLARSTLHF
v_gene: TRBV6-6; abundance: -; j_gene: TRBJ1-5; CDR3aa: CASSYSNGLPQHF
v_gene: TRBV12-5; abundance: few; j_gene: TRBJ2-1; CDR3aa: CASGLVGGWSGGREQFF
v_gene: TRBV4-3; abundance: -; j_gene: TRBJ1-4; CDR3aa: CASSQDSVGTGEKLFF
v_gene: TRBV12-3/TRBV12-4; abundance: -; j_gene: TRBJ1-2; CDR3aa: CASSSRGEYGYTF
v_gene: TRBV3-1; abundance: -; j_gene: TRBJ1-1; CDR3aa: CASSQGDRGEAFF
v_gene: TRBV6-1; abundance: few; j_gene: TRBJ2-7; CDR3aa: CASSEGISYEQYF
v_gene: TRBV28; abundance: -; j_gene: TRBJ2-1; CDR3aa: CASSSTRTSGRFNEQFF
v_gene: TRBV29-1; abundance: -; j_gene: TRBJ1-2; CDR3aa: CSVELQGTYGYTF
v_gene: TRBV7-3; abundance: few; j_gene: TRBJ2-2; CDR3aa: CASSPDSLNTGELFF
v_gene: TRBV5-5; abundance: -; j_gene: TRBJ1-5; CDR3aa: CASSLAGPNNQPQHF
v_gene: TRBV10-3; abundance: -; j_gene: TRBJ1-2; CDR3aa: CAISELDYGYTF
v_gene: TRBV5-1; abundance: once; j_gene: TRBJ2-2; CDR3aa: CASSSTSGRGWELFF